This T cell receptor beta chain was captured in a study of PD-1 blockade in mismatch repair-deficient tumors. Findings of the study overall: Rapid post-treatment expansion, then contraction, generally preceding radiologic response, marked tumor-resident clones.

Every patient had mismatch repair deficiency by PCR or immunohistochemistry. The TCR-sequenced patients were a few responders to pembrolizumab. TCRdb's table, derived via immunoSEQ multiplex PCR, lists solely in-frame clones and lacks some. The profile shows approximately 50,000 clones, around 80% of them singletons. With respect to this clone: The antigen remains undetermined. Other DNA sequences from this sample encode an identical CDR3 as well.

The V end was cut by 0 bases, the J end by 4 bases, with 5 bases between. The germline gives CDR1 SGHRS, CDR2 YFSETQ. The CDR3 is 13 residues long. This chain links TRBV5-1 with TRBJ1-5, with D unclear. The TCR was taken from an adult with mismatch repair-deficient cancer. Material: peripheral blood, obtained 4 weeks after starting pembrolizumab. The CDR3 reads CASSLDGNQPQHF. CDR3 DNA: TGCGCCAGCAGCTTGGACGGTAATCAGCCCCAGCATTTT.